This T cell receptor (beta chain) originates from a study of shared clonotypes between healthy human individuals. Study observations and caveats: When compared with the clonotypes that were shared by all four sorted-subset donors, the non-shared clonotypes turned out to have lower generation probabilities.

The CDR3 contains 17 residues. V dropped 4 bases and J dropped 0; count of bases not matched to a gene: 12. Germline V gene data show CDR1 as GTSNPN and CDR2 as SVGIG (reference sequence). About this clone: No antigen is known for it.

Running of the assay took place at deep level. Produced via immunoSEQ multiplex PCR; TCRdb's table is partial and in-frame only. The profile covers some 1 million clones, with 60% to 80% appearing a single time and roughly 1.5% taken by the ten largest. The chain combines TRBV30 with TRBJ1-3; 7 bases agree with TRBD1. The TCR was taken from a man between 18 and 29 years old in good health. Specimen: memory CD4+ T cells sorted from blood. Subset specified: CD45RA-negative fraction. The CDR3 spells CAWNPSTGSNSGNTIYF. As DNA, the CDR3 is TGTGCCTGGAACCCTTCGACAGGGAGTAACTCTGGAAACACCATATATTTT.